Detailed here is one T cell receptor (beta chain). The data are from a study of blood T cell repertoires in COVID-19. Measured with immunoSEQ multiplex PCR; TCRdb has only the in-frame clones, and not every one. The sample lists 67,000 or so clones, about 80% occurring once. The CDR3 extends over 18 amino acids. In germline, CDR1 is MGHRA, CDR2 YSYEKL. V lost 4 bases to trimming and J lost 1 base; unmatched junction nucleotides: 10. The TCR was taken from a woman aged 70-85 years with acute or convalescent COVID-19. The chain recombines TRBV4-1 with TRBJ2-2, with 9 bases identical to TRBD1. The sample comprised peripheral blood. CDR3 sequence reads: CASSPSGDRAVNTGELFF. The CDR3 coding sequence is TGCGCCAGCAGCCCCTCGGGGGACAGGGCCGTGAACACCGGGGAGCTGTTTTTT.